This T cell receptor beta chain was recorded in a study of T cells in Graves' hyperthyroidism and ophthalmopathy. This clonotype was counted only a few times. A junction end diverges from the germline sequence, so it may reflect a read error. TCR beta CDR3 region amplification was performed from RNA transcripts. First-round RT-PCR targeting the TCR CDR3 was performed with the HTBI primer set. TCRdb ran MiXCR on the multiplex PCR reads and lists one entry per CDR3 protein. The sample holds about 560,000 distinct CDR3 sequences, about a sixth seen once. Together with thyroid ultrasound, orbital computed tomography, serum thyroxine and TRAb, clinical symptoms were used for diagnoses. The CDR3 loop spans 15 amino acids.

Material for sequencing was blood. The source of this sequence is a woman under 30 with Graves' hyperthyroidism. V usage is TRBV12-3 or TRBV12-4 and J usage is TRBJ2-5; possible D gene TRBD2, 7 bases. The DNA of the CDR3 is TGTGCCAGCACCGAGAGGGGGGGGATCCAAGAGATCCAGTACTTC. It yields the protein CASTERGGIQEIQYF.